The source of this TCR beta chain is a study of blood T cells in healthy people across ages. Peripheral blood samples of roughly 9.9 milliliters were drawn from each donor. The CDR3 has 17 residues. Germline V gene lookup returns CDR1 LGHNA and CDR2 YSLEER. V shed 0 bases and J 4 bases; nucleotides not matched to a gene: 9. The use of a sample-barcoded 5' primer and a J-beta primer mix characterized a second PCR of about 7 to 12 cycles. Carrying 12 random nucleotides, a template-switch adaptor labeled each individual cDNA molecule. MiXCR, applied by TCRdb to the 5' RACE reads, yields one record per CDR3 protein. This sample has roughly 1,300,000 distinct CDR3 sequences, with 55% to 75% found just once.

The TCR sequence derives from a man between 18 and 35 years old in good health. V usage is TRBV4-3 and J usage is TRBJ1-2; 9 bases fit TRBD1. Sequencing was performed on blood. The CDR3 protein is CASSQDSLRTGAYGYTF. CDR3 nucleotide sequence: TGCGCCAGCAGCCAAGATTCCCTGAGGACAGGGGCCTATGGCTACACCTTC.